These 32 T cell receptor beta chains were sequenced from one sample in a study of blood T cell repertoires in COVID-19. Sequenced by immunoSEQ multiplex PCR; TCRdb stores in-frame clones only, minus some. The repertoire holds a few hundred thousand clones, approximately 91% seen once, with approximately 2% in the top ten. Material: peripheral blood. The receptors derive from a man aged 45-65 years with acute or convalescent COVID-19.

On this clone itself: At the DNA level, this CDR3 is encoded by other sequences in the same sample as well. The chain employs TRBV9 and TRBJ1-1, with 7 bases matching TRBD1. The V segment lost 4 bases and the J segment 1 base; nucleotides outside the gene matches: 7. CDR1 SGDLS and CDR2 YYNGEE come from the germline V gene. There are 15 residues in the CDR3. The CDR3 loop is CASSPRQGTNTEAFF. The DNA of the CDR3 is TGTGCCAGCAGCCCAAGACAGGGAACGAACACTGAAGCTTTCTTT.

The chain combines TRBV6-5 with TRBJ2-7, with D tentatively TRBD1 (6 bases). CDR3 size: 14 residues. V was pared by 0 bases and J by 3 bases, with 9 bases between. Germline V CDR1 and CDR2: MNHEY, SVGAGI. CDR3 bases: TGTGCCAGCAGTTACTCAACAGGGTTCTACGAGCAGTACTTC. Its translation: CASSYSTGFYEQYF.

A single count supports this clone. J is TRBJ1-1 and V is TRBV27, with 8 bases lining up with TRBD1. Germline loops: CDR1 MNHEY, CDR2 SMNVEV (reference sequence). Losses at the gene ends were 6 bases for V and 4 bases for J; bases not matched to a gene: 7. The CDR3 sequence is 14 residues long. The CDR3 loop reads CASRSDRAVTEAFF. CDR3 DNA: TGTGCCAGCAGATCGGACAGGGCGGTCACTGAAGCTTTCTTT.

J is TRBJ2-3 and V is TRBV9; TRBD1 matches 7 bases. There are 13 residues in the CDR3. Germline V gene lookup returns CDR1 SGDLS and CDR2 YYNGEE. V lost 7 bases and J lost 2; bases outside the gene matches: 4. Here the CDR3 reads CASWDSITDTQYF. The CDR3 coding sequence is TGTGCCAGCTGGGACAGCATCACAGATACGCAGTATTTT.

The chain uses TRBV5-1 and TRBJ1-1; D may be TRBD1 (5 bases). V was trimmed by 2 bases and J by 2 bases, leaving 19 bases between them. The length of the CDR3 is 17 residues. Germline V CDR1 and CDR2: SGHRS, YFSETQ. The CDR3 reads CASSFFVGRPQNTEAFF. CDR3 nucleotide sequence: TGCGCCAGCAGCTTCTTCGTGGGGCGGCCACAAAACACTGAAGCTTTCTTT.

The chain joins TRBV5-1 to TRBJ1-6, with no clear D. From germline, CDR1 is SGHRS and CDR2 YFSETQ. The CDR3 totals 17 residues. Trimming pared 3 bases from V and 6 bases from J, leaving 19 bases between. CDR3 bases: TGCGCCAGCAGCTCCCGGGGAGCTCGAACCTCTAATTCACCCCTCCACTTT. This encodes CASSSRGARTSNSPLHF.

The CDR3 DNA reads TGTGCCAGCAGCCCCCGGGACATAGGGACTGAAGCTTTCTTT. It specifies CASSPRDIGTEAFF. The V call is TRBV9, the J call TRBJ1-1; tentative D call: TRBD1 (6 bases). The germline CDR1 and CDR2 sequences are SGDLS and YYNGEE. Trimming pared 4 bases from V and 5 bases from J, leaving 15 bases between. The CDR3 is 14 amino acids.

This clone has a handful of counts. The chain joins TRBV27 to TRBJ2-7; 8 bases are shared with TRBD1. The CDR3 has 13 residues. J gave up 4 bases and V 8 bases, and 7 bases lay outside the gene matches. CDR1 is MNHEY, CDR2 SMNVEV, per germline (reference sequence). The CDR3 spells CASGDRTWYEQYF. In DNA form, the CDR3 reads TGTGCCAGCGGGGACAGGACTTGGTACGAGCAGTACTTC.

CDR3 in DNA: TGTGCCAGCACCCAAGCCTACCGGGGGGGGAACACTGAAGCTTTCTTT. Its translation is CASTQAYRGGNTEAFF. The J gene is TRBJ1-1, the V gene TRBV7-9, with D perhaps TRBD1 (5 bases). V lost 7 bases, J lost 1 base, and 19 bases lay in between. CDR3 length: 16 amino acids. Germline CDR1 reads SEHNR; CDR2 reads FQNEAQ (reference sequence).

This rearrangement joins TRBV7-9 to TRBJ2-1; 7 positions agree with TRBD2. V dropped 5 bases and J dropped 7; count of bases not matched to a gene: 17. Germline V lookup: CDR1 SEHNR, CDR2 FQNEAQ (reference sequence). There are 17 residues in the CDR3. CDR3 in DNA: TGTGCCAGCAGCCCTACCCCGGGACTACTTACATCGAATGAGCAGTTCTTC. Its translation: CASSPTPGLLTSNEQFF. The full variable domain, in which reference TRBV7-9 and TRBJ2-1 provide the parts outside the CDR3, is DTGVSQNPRHKITKRGQNVTFRCDPISEHNRLYWYRQTLGQGPEFLTYFQNEAQLEKSRLLSDRFSAERPKGSFSTLEIQRTEQGDSAMYLCASSPTPGLLTSNEQFFGPGTRLTVL.

This rearrangement joins TRBV27 to TRBJ2-5; a weak D match, TRBD2 (6 bases). The V and J ends lost 5 bases and 7 bases respectively, with 11 bases between them. This CDR3 is built from 12 residues. Germline lookup yields CDR1 MNHEY and CDR2 SMNVEV (reference sequence). Here the CDR3 reads CASSTPGGTQYF. Written as DNA, the CDR3 is TGTGCCAGCAGTACCCCCGGGGGGACCCAGTACTTC.

V usage is TRBV5-1 and J usage is TRBJ2-5; 13 bases are a match to TRBD2. This CDR3 has 16 amino acids. V shed 3 bases and J 4 bases; nucleotides not matched to a gene: 6. Germline V lookup: CDR1 SGHRS, CDR2 YFSETQ. CDR3 sequence reads: CASSSGLAGAGETQYF. The CDR3 DNA follows: TGCGCCAGCAGCTCCGGACTAGCGGGGGCGGGAGAGACCCAGTACTTC.

The J gene is TRBJ2-5, the V gene TRBV3-1 (or the pseudogene TRBV3-2), with D possibly being TRBD1 (5 bases). Trimming took off 3 bases at V and 5 bases at J, with 10 bases between the two ends. This CDR3 is built from 13 residues. The germline CDR1 and CDR2 sequences are LGHDT and YNNKEL (reference sequence). The CDR3 nucleotides read TGTGCCAGCAGCCATGGGGCCGCGGAGACCCAGTACTTC. Translated, it gives CASSHGAAETQYF.

This clone has just one count. The chain has TRBV27 and TRBJ2-2, with 12 bases fitting TRBD2. V lost 0 bases and J lost 5; bases outside the gene matches: 13. The length of the CDR3 is 20 residues. From germline, CDR1 is MNHEY and CDR2 SMNVEV (reference sequence). The CDR3 DNA is TGTGCCAGCAGTTTATCGATGGCTAGCGGGGGGGCCCTTTGGACCGGGGAGCTGTTTTTT. The encoded protein is CASSLSMASGGALWTGELFF.

V usage is TRBV3-1 (or the pseudogene TRBV3-2) and J usage is TRBJ2-6, with TRBD1 identical over 7 bases. V dropped 4 bases and J dropped 0; count of bases not matched to a gene: 12. CDR1 LGHDT and CDR2 YNNKEL come from the germline V gene (reference sequence). CDR3 length: 19 amino acids. CDR3 DNA: TGTGCCAGCAGCCTCCGGACAGGAGAGTTTCCCTCTGGGGCCAACGTCCTGACTTTC. Protein sequence: CASSLRTGEFPSGANVLTF.

The rearrangement joins TRBV10-1 to TRBJ1-4; no definite D call. Trimming removed 6 bases from V and 2 bases from J, with 10 bases in between. There are 14 residues in the CDR3. Germline CDR1 is WNHNN and CDR2 is SYGVQD (reference sequence). CDR3 nucleotide sequence: TGCGCCAGCAGCCGCGGCCCGACTAATGAAAAACTGTTTTTT. Its translation: CASSRGPTNEKLFF.

CDR3 region: CASSSPAGEGYEQYF. CDR3 DNA: TGTGCCAGCAGTTCACCGGCAGGGGAAGGCTACGAGCAGTACTTC. J is TRBJ2-7 and V is TRBV27; possible D gene TRBD1, 6 bases. Per the germline V gene, CDR1 is MNHEY and CDR2 is SMNVEV (reference sequence). CDR3 length: 15 amino acids. The V gene lost 4 bases and the J gene lost 3 bases, with 16 bases spanning the gap.

The chain joins TRBV9 to TRBJ2-3; 11 bases map to TRBD1. Germline CDR1 and CDR2: SGDLS and YYNGEE. This CDR3 comprises 15 residues. V was pared by 0 bases and J by 7 bases, with 4 bases of the junction left unmatched. The CDR3 sequence: CASSVVDRGPNTQYF. The CDR3 DNA reads as TGTGCCAGCAGCGTAGTGGACAGGGGGCCGAATACGCAGTATTTT.

The chain employs TRBV2 and TRBJ1-5, with D maybe TRBD1 (5 bases). CDR3 length: 13 residues. The germline V gene has CDR1 SNHLY and CDR2 FYNNEI. Trimming removed 7 bases at V and 7 bases at J, with 14 bases between. The CDR3 sequence is CASTLGGGQPQHF. As DNA, the CDR3 is TGTGCCAGCACATTGGGGGGAGGGCAGCCCCAGCATTTT.

The chain has TRBV10-3 and TRBJ1-2, with 12 positions matching TRBD1. The CDR3 consists of 15 residues. Trimming removed 9 bases from V and 7 bases from J; junction bases left unmatched: 12. CDR1 is ENHRY and CDR2 is SYGVKD in the germline V gene. CDR3 coding DNA: TGTGCCATTACTCCGGGACAGGGGGCTATCGGTGGCTACACCTTC. Residues: CAITPGQGAIGGYTF.

In regard to this clone: The sample has other DNA sequences that encode this CDR3 too. The chain has TRBV5-1 and TRBJ2-5, with TRBD2 as a possible D gene (6 bases). Germline V lookup: CDR1 SGHRS, CDR2 YFSETQ. Trimming pared 2 bases from V and 5 bases from J, leaving 10 bases between. The CDR3 covers 13 residues. The CDR3 is CASSFTGEETQYF. The CDR3 DNA reads as TGCGCCAGCAGCTTTACGGGGGAGGAGACCCAGTACTTC. The full variable domain, its missing parts supplied by reference TRBV5-1 and TRBJ2-5, is KAGVTQTPRYLIKTRGQQVTLSCSPISGHRSVSWYQQTPGQGLQFLFEYFSETQRNKGNFPGRFSGRQFSNSRSEMNVSTLELGDSALYLCASSFTGEETQYFGPGTRLLVL.

The rearrangement joins TRBV10-1 to TRBJ2-3; 10 bases match TRBD2. V dropped 6 bases and J dropped 1; count of bases not matched to a gene: 7. The germline V gene has CDR1 WNHNN and CDR2 SYGVQD (reference sequence). There are 16 residues in the CDR3. This CDR3 reads CASSQYGLAGTDTQYF. CDR3 nucleotide sequence: TGCGCCAGCAGCCAGTACGGACTAGCGGGCACAGATACGCAGTATTTT.

The chain employs TRBV4-1 and TRBJ1-1; TRBD1 matches at 7 bases. Germline lookup yields CDR1 MGHRA and CDR2 YSYEKL. Trimming cost V 0 bases and J 1 base; bases outside gene matches: 8. CDR3 size: 17 residues. The CDR3 here is CASSQDGTGTANTEAFF. In nucleotides, the CDR3 is TGCGCCAGCAGCCAAGACGGGACCGGGACAGCGAACACTGAAGCTTTCTTT.

V usage is TRBV4-1 and J usage is TRBJ2-7; 7 bases line up with TRBD2. This CDR3 is built from 16 residues. CDR1 is MGHRA and CDR2 is YSYEKL in the germline V gene. With 1 base clipped from V and 2 bases from J, the junction kept 8 bases outside the gene matches. The CDR3 DNA reads as TGCGCCAGCAGCCAAGGGGAGGGCAGGCCCCCCTACGAGCAGTACTTC. This sequence encodes CASSQGEGRPPYEQYF.

The gene calls are TRBV19 and TRBJ2-7; 9 bases align to TRBD1. J gave up 2 bases and V 4 bases, and 3 bases lay outside the gene matches. This CDR3 contains 14 residues. The V gene's germline CDR1 is LNHDA and CDR2 SQIVND (reference sequence). The CDR3 spells CASSSGTGTYEQYF. In DNA form, the CDR3 reads TGTGCCAGTAGTAGCGGGACAGGGACCTACGAGCAGTACTTC.

The chain joins TRBV12-5 to TRBJ2-5; 9 bases agree with TRBD1. The CDR3 length is 15 residues. V dropped 1 base and J dropped 1; count of bases not matched to a gene: 1. Per germline, CDR1 LGHNT and CDR2 FRNRAP. The CDR3 nucleotides are TGTGCTAGTGGTTTGGGACAGGGGGTCCAAGAGACCCAGTACTTC. This codes for CASGLGQGVQETQYF.

This chain links TRBV12-5 with TRBJ2-1; perhaps TRBD2 as D (5 bases). This CDR3 is built from 11 residues. The germline gives CDR1 LGHNT, CDR2 FRNRAP. V was clipped by 3 bases and J by 10 bases, with 7 bases between them. The CDR3 sequence is CASGLPGEQFF. The CDR3 coding sequence is TGTGCTAGTGGTTTACCGGGGGAGCAGTTCTTC.

This chain connects TRBV7-8 to TRBJ2-3, with D tentatively TRBD2 (5 bases). CDR1 is SGHVS, CDR2 FQNEAQ, per germline. V lost 4 bases and J lost 3, with 11 bases in between. The CDR3 runs 14 residues. The CDR3 DNA reads TGTGCCAGCAGCTCCCGGGGAGCAACAGATACGCAGTATTTT. Its protein product is CASSSRGATDTQYF.

J is TRBJ2-3 and V is TRBV7-9; 9 nucleotides align to TRBD1. The CDR3 length is 16 residues. Germline values: CDR1 SEHNR, CDR2 FQNEAQ (reference sequence). The junction had 10 bases not matched to a gene; V was cut back by 4 bases and J by 5 bases. The CDR3 region has the DNA TGTGCCAGCAGCTATCGGACAGGGGTCGAGGGAGATACGCAGTATTTT. Protein sequence: CASSYRTGVEGDTQYF.

The chain employs TRBV2 and TRBJ1-2; D remains ambiguous. The CDR3 length is 13 residues. Germline CDR1 and CDR2: SNHLY and FYNNEI. Trimming shortened V by 6 bases and J by 4 bases, and 12 bases separated the two germline ends. The CDR3 DNA reads as TGTGCCAGCAGGATACAGAACTTCTATGGCTACACCTTC. Protein sequence: CASRIQNFYGYTF. Full variable domain (remainder filled in from reference TRBV2 and TRBJ1-2): EPEVTQTPSHQVTQMGQEVILRCVPISNHLYFYWYRQILGQKVEFLVSFYNNEISEKSEIFDDQFSVERPDGSNFTLKIRSTKLEDSAMYFCASRIQNFYGYTFGSGTRLTVV.

This clone is a singleton in its sample. V gene TRBV7-2 combines with J gene TRBJ2-5, with D possibly matching TRBD1 (6 bases). V lost 5 bases, J lost 5 bases, and 15 bases lay in between. Germline CDR1 reads SGHTA; CDR2 reads FQGNSA. The CDR3 loop spans 14 amino acids. The DNA for the CDR3 is TGTGCCAGCAGCCCCAGGGGATGGGAGGAGACCCAGTACTTC. Amino acid sequence: CASSPRGWEETQYF.

The chain carries TRBV7-2 and TRBJ1-1; D perhaps matches TRBD1 (6 bases). Trimming took off 5 bases at V and 10 bases at J, with 17 bases between the two ends. This CDR3 is built from 13 residues. CDR1 and CDR2 (germline): SGHTA, FQGNSA. CDR3 in DNA: TGTGCCAGCAGCGAAAACAGGGAGGGGGGAGCTTTCTTT. Translating gives CASSENREGGAFF.